Listed below are T cell receptor beta chains from one sample, sequenced in a study of T cells in localized non-small cell lung cancer. Only in-frame clones appear in the TCRdb table, and some are missing; sequencing was by immunoSEQ multiplex PCR. The sample comprises around 3,900 clones, less than 50% of which are singletons, and about 5.2% rests with the top ten. Here the sequenced sample was lung tumor tissue, taken before any cancer treatment. Every receptor here comes from a woman aged 35 to 75 with stage I lung adenocarcinoma. Each CDR3 is given without its conserved first and last residue. Not every row has a clone size; where given, it reads once, few, many or a size class.

j_call clone_size v_call cdr3_aa
TRBJ2-5 . TRBV6-8 ASSLLAGGRETQY
TRBJ2-7 medium-sized TRBV2 ASKRGDISYEQY
TRBJ2-6 . TRBV28 ASSLRTSGANVLT
TRBJ2-1 . TRBV19 ASSITGPANNEQF
TRBJ2-1 . TRBV6-8 ASSDGVRDRGYNEQF
TRBJ1-5 few TRBV9 ASSATGSNQPQH
TRBJ2-3 . TRBV18 ASSPRSGTDTQY
TRBJ2-1 . TRBV19 ASHGTSGNNEQF
TRBJ2-5 . TRBV18 ASSPRGQGGETQY
TRBJ2-7 few TRBV18 ASSPPGSQLNYEQY
TRBJ2-4 . TRBV28 ASSSTSGSSYIQY
TRBJ2-6 few TRBV30 AWRLSGANVLT
TRBJ2-5 . TRBV6-8 ASSWTSGQETQY
TRBJ2-1 . TRBV11-3 ASSWGTSVYNEQF
TRBJ2-3 . TRBV5-1 ASSLEHRETDTQY
TRBJ2-6 medium-sized TRBV30 AWTKGADGANVLT
TRBJ2-2 medium-sized TRBV6-8 ASSDRESGELF
TRBJ1-5 . TRBV28 ASSSHYSNQPQH
TRBJ1-3 . TRBV5-1 ASSLRGQGSGNTIY
TRBJ2-7 . TRBV18 ASSPAANYEQY
TRBJ2-7 few TRBV6-8 ASRPQTHSYEQY
TRBJ2-1 few TRBV29-1 SVSLAVDGDEQF
TRBJ1-1 . TRBV18 ASSPINIGAF
TRBJ2-3 . TRBV11-3 ASNPTGALTDTQY
TRBJ2-1 . TRBV25-1 ASSEDPWGEGEQF
TRBJ1-3 . TRBV30 AWSVKSGNTIY
TRBJ2-3 . TRBV30 AWRPSGRDTDTQY
TRBJ2-1 few TRBV6-8 ASVGLASSYNEQF
TRBJ2-1 . TRBV28 ASSRVRHTYNEQF
TRBJ2-7 few TRBV7-5 ASSDPPGQGAYEQY
TRBJ2-2 . TRBV5-1 ASSRASTSPMSGELF
TRBJ2-1 medium-sized TRBV11-3 ASSLGRVVNEQF
TRBJ1-1 . TRBV1 ASSQGEGERTEAF
TRBJ1-4 few TRBV5-1 ASSLAGVRANEKLF
TRBJ1-5 . TRBV6-8 ASSYVEYNQPQH
TRBJ1-2 . TRBV19 ASSTQRGADYGYT
TRBJ2-7 few TRBV7-8 ASSLDASGSYEQY
TRBJ2-3 few TRBV5-1 ASSTRTGGGTDTQY
TRBJ2-1 . TRBV19 ASSKTSGRFDEQF
TRBJ1-5 . TRBV6-8 ASSDQAPGGNQPQH
TRBJ2-5 medium-sized TRBV9 ASSVDGGETQY
TRBJ2-3 . TRBV10-2 ASSGSPRTGTDTQY
TRBJ2-1 . TRBV28 ASSLWRELAGTSSYNEQF
TRBJ2-3 . TRBV9 ASSFEARSTDTQY
TRBJ2-5 . TRBV18 ASSLRLKETQY
TRBJ2-1 few TRBV4-1 ASSQDGLRGHEQF
TRBJ2-5 . TRBV18 ASVDSSYQETQY
TRBJ2-7 few TRBV11-3 ASSLQASTYEQY
TRBJ2-1 few TRBV4-1 ASSQPTGTGGSYNEQF
TRBJ2-4 few TRBV9 ASSPTVGNIQY
TRBJ2-1 few TRBV28 ASSFAGDPYNEQF
TRBJ2-7 . TRBV11-3 ASSYTVGAGSSYEQY